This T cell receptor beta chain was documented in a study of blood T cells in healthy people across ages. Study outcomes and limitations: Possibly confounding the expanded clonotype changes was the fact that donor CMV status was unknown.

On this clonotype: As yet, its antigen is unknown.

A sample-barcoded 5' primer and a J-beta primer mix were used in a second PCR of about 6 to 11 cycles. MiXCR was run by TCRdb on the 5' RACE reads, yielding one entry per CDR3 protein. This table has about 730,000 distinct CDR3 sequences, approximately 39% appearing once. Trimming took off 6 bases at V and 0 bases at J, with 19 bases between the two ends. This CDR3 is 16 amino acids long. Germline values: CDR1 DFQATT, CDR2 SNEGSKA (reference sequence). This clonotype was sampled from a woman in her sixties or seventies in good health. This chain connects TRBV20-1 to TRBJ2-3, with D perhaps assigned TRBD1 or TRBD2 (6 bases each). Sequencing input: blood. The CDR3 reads CSASGLKGVSTDTQYF. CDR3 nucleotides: TGCAGTGCCTCGGGACTCAAGGGGGTCAGCACAGATACGCAGTATTTT.